This TCR beta chain was identified during a study of early T cells in non-severe SARS-CoV-2 infection. Study-level information: Alpha and beta chains were unpaired, from unsorted whole-blood bulk RNA. Study outcomes and limitations: There was a bias toward anti-spike CD8 responses in VDJdb matching, which missed private and CD4 specificities.

The TCR library protocol was used to attach unique molecular identifiers. These identifiers were attached to individual cDNA molecules. TCRdb processed the 5' RACE reads anew with MiXCR; each CDR3 protein has one entry. Among approximately 89,000 distinct CDR3 sequences listed, 11% to 15% were seen once. Germline lookup yields CDR1 SGHTA and CDR2 FQGTGA. Unmatched junction bases numbered 8, after V lost 2 bases and J lost 5 bases. The CDR3 extends over 15 amino acids. This clonotype was observed a handful of times. Its antigen is currently unknown. The source of this sequence is an adult who was a healthcare worker with PCR-confirmed SARS-CoV-2 infection or an uninfected control (not recorded which). The chain uses TRBV7-3 and TRBJ2-5; 7 nucleotides line up with TRBD1. What was sequenced was whole blood. CDR3 region: CASSLGGTAAETQYF. The CDR3 bases are TGTGCCAGCAGCTTAGGTGGGACAGCAGCGGAGACCCAGTACTTC.